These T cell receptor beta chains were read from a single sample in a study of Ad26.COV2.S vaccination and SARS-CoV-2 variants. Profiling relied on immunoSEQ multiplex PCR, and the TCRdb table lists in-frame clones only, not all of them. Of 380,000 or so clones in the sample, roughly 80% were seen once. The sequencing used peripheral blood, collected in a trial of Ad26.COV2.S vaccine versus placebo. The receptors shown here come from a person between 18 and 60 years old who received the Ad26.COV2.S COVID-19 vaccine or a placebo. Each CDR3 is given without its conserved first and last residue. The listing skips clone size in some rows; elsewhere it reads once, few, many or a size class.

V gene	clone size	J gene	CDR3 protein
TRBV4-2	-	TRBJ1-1	ASSQEEGAEAF
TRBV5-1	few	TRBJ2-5	ASSLALMETQY
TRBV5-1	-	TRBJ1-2	ASSPRGRSNYGYT
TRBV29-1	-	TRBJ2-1	SLGGLVGSYNEQF
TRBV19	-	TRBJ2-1	ASSDIAGNEQF
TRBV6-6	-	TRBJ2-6	ASSLRTSGGLSGANVLT
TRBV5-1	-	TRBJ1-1	ASSLSGTGEEAF
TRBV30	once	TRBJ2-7	AWSVRRQASSYEQY
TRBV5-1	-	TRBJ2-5	ASSSGGQYGETQY
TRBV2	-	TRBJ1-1	ASSGAGGTEAF
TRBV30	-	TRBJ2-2	AWSVLVTGELF
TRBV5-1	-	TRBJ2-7	ASSLEGLYEQY
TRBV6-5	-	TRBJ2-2	ASPGPTTGELF
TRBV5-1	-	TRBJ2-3	ASSFGTGGTDTQY
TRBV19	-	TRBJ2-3	ASSIRSREPDTQY
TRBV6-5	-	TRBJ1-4	ASSSTGNGEKLF
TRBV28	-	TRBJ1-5	ASSPRQGPLSNQPQH
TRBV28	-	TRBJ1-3	ASKPWGRTASSGNTIY
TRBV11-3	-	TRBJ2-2	ASSPGFPGGETGELF
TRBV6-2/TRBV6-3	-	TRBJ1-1	ASSKPVAGNTEAF
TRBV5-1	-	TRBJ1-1	ASSSRQGFEAF
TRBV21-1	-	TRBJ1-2	ARGLDRGIYGYT
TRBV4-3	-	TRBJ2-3	ASSQDIGGATDTQY
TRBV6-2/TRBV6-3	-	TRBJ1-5	ASSFSFNQPQH
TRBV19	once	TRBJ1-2	ASSAGQGYGYT
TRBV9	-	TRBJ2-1	ASSVEGRHYNEQF
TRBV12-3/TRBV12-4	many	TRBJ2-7	ASSPARLYEQY
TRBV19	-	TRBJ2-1	ASSMRVSYNEQF
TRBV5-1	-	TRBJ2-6	ASSSSSGANVLT
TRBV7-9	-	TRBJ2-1	ASSLQSPNEQF
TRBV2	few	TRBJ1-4	ASTPVTNEKLF
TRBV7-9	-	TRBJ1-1	ASSLDRGRENEAF
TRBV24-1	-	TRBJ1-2	ATSDFIGPHGYT
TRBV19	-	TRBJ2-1	ASSFVRPHTNEQF
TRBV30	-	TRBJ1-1	AWSSGARLWEAF
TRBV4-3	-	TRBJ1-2	ASSQAARQASNYGYT
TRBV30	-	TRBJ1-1	AWSSTGESMNTEAF
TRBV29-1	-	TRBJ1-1	SVTRDDEAF
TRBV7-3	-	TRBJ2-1	ASSRTSHTEQF
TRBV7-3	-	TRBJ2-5	ASSLTLGETQY
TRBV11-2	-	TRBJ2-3	ASSSFSADTQY
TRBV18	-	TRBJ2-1	ASSPTTSGVTNEQF
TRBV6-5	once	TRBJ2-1	ATRLAGGGENEQF
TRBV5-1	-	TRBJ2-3	ASSFETDTQY
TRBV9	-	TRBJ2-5	ASSPLRQETQY
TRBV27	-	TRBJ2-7	ASSITTGSYEQY
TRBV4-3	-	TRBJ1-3	ASSQEDRPGNTIY
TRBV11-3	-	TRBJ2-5	ASSYSKETQY